This T cell receptor beta chain emerged from a study of blood T cell repertoires in COVID-19. Study at large: Spain, Italy and the United States supplied samples that represented acute and convalescent COVID-19. The cDNA or gDNA used as material had been derived from T cells, B-cell-depleted T cells, or PBMCs.

Original processing notes: Estimates of nucleated cell counts were drawn from the amplification of reference gene primers. Here immunoSEQ multiplex PCR was the method, and the copy in TCRdb shows in-frame clones only, minus some. That table is the source of V, J and clone size, and D and trimming were worked out from the DNA. The sample carries 100,000 to 150,000 clones, around 63% recorded once. Trimming left V 6 bases short and J 1 base short, with 9 bases between. Per the germline V gene, CDR1 is MDHEN and CDR2 is SYDVKM. The CDR3 totals 13 residues. Sequencing was done on a sample of peripheral blood. This chain connects TRBV28 to TRBJ1-1; possible D gene TRBD1, 6 bases. This sequence was found in a woman in her 70s with acute or convalescent COVID-19. The CDR3 nucleotides are TGTGCCAGCAGCGACAGGAGGAACACTGAAGCTTTCTTT. It translates to CASSDRRNTEAFF.